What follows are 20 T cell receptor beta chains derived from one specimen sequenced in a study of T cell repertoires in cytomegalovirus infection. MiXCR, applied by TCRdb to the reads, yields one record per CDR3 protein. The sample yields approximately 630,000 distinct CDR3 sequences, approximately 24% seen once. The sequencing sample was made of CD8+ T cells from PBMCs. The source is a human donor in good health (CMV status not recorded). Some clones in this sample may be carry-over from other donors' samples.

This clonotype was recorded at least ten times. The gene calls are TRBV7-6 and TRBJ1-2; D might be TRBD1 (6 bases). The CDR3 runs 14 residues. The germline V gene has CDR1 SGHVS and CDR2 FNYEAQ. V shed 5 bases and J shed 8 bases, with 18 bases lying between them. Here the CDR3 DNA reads TGTGCCAGCAGCCCTATAGGGAGGGGGAACGGCTACACCTTC. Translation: CASSPIGRGNGYTF.

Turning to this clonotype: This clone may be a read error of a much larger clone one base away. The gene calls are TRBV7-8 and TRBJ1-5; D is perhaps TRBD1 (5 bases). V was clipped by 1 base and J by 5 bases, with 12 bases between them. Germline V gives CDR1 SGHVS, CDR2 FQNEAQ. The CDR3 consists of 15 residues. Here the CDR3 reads CASSLEVRAHQPQHF. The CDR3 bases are TGTGCCAGCAGCTTAGAGGTCAGGGCCCATCAGCCCCAGCATTTT.

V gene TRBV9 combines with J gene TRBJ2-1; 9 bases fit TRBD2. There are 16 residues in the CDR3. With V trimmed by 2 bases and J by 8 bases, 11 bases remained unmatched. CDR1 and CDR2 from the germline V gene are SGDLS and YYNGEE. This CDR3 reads CASSVDSGGGWDEQFF. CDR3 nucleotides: TGTGCCAGCAGCGTCGATAGCGGGGGCGGGTGGGATGAGCAGTTCTTC.

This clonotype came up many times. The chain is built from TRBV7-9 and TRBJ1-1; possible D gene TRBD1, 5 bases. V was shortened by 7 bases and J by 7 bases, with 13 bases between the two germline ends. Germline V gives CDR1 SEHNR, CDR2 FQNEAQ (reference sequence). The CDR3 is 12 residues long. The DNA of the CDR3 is TGTGCCAGCATCGACCCGGGGGGTGAAGCTTTCTTT. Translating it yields CASIDPGGEAFF. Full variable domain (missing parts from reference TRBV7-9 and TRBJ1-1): DTGVSQNPRHKITKRGQNVTFRCDPISEHNRLYWYRQTLGQGPEFLTYFQNEAQLEKSRLLSDRFSAERPKGSFSTLEIQRTEQGDSAMYLCASIDPGGEAFFGQGTRLTVV.

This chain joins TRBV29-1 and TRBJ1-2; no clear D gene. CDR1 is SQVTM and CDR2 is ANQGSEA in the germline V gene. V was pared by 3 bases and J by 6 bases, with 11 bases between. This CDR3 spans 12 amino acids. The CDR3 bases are TGCAGCGTTGACCGAGGGAGGGATGGCTACACCTTC. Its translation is CSVDRGRDGYTF.

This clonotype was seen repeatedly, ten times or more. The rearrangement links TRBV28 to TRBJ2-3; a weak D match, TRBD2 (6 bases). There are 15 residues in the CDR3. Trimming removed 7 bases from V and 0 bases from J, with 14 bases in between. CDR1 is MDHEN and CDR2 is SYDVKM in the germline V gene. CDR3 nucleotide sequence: TGTGCCAGCAACCCCGGGCGGGATAGCACAGATACGCAGTATTTT. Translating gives CASNPGRDSTDTQYF.

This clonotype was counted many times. For the CDR3, the DNA is TGTGCCAGCAGCTTTTACCGGACAGGTCACGGGAACACTGAAGCTTTCTTT. This gives the protein CASSFYRTGHGNTEAFF. The chain carries TRBV7-9 and TRBJ1-1, with 7 nucleotides matching TRBD1. Looked up from germline, CDR1 is SEHNR and CDR2 is FQNEAQ (reference sequence). V lost 3 bases to trimming and J lost 1 base; unmatched junction nucleotides: 11. CDR3 size: 17 residues.

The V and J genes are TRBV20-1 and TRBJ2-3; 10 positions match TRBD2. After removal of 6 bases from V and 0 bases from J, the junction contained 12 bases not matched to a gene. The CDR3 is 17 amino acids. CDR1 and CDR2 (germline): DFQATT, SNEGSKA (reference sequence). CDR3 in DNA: TGCAGTGCGGGGGGAACTAGCGGGACCTCTAGCACAGATACGCAGTATTTT. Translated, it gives CSAGGTSGTSSTDTQYF.

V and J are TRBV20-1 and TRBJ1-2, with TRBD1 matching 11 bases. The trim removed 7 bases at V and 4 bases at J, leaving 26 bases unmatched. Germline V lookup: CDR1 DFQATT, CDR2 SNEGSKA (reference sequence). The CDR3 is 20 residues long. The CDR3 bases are TGCAGTGTCATGACACCCTCTTGGGGGACAGGGGGAGGTTTAGGCTATGGCTACACCTTC. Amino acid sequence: CSVMTPSWGTGGGLGYGYTF.

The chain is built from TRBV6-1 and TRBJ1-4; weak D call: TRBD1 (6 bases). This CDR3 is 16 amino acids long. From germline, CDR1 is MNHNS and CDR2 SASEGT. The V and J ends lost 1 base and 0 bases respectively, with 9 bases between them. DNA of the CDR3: TGTGCCAGCAGTGAAGGGACAGTTGCAACTAATGAAAAACTGTTTTTT. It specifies CASSEGTVATNEKLFF.

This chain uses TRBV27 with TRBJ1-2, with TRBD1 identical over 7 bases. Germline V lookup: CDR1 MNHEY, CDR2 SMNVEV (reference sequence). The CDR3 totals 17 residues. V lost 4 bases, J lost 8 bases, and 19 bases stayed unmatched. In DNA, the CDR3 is TGTGCCAGCAGTTCATCCCTAGGGAGGGGACAGCCGTCCGGCTACACCTTC. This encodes CASSSSLGRGQPSGYTF.

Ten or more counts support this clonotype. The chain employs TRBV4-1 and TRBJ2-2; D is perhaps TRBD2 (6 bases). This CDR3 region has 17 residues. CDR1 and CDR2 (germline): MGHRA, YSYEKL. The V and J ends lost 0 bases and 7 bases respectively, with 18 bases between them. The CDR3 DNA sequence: TGCGCCAGCAGCCAAGATAGGCGGGGCCCAAAGGGCGGGGAGCTGTTTTTT. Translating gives CASSQDRRGPKGGELFF.

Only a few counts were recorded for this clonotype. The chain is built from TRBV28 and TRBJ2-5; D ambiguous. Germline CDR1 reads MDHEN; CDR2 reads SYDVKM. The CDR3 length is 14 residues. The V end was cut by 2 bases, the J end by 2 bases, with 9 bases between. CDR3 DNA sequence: TGTGCCAGCAGTTTAGTCATGGCTCAAGAGACCCAGTACTTC. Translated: CASSLVMAQETQYF.

The CDR3 coding sequence is TGTGCCATCACCGGGGACAGCTCCTACGAGCAGTACTTC. The encoded protein is CAITGDSSYEQYF. The chain employs TRBV10-3 and TRBJ2-7; TRBD1 matches at 7 bases. CDR1 is ENHRY, CDR2 SYGVKD, per germline. CDR3 length: 13 amino acids. V shed 7 bases and J 0 bases; nucleotides not matched to a gene: 3.

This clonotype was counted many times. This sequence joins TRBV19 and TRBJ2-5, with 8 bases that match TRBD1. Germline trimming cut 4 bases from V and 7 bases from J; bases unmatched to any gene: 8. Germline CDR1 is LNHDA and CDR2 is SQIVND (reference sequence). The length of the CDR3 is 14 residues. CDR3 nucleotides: TGTGCCAGTAGTAGCACGACAGGGGTTGGGACCCAGTACTTC. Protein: CASSSTTGVGTQYF.

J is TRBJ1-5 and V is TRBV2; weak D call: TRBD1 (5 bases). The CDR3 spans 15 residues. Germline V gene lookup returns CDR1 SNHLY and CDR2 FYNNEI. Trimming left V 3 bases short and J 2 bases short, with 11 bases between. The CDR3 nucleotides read TGTGCCAGCAGTGAGCCAGGGTGGGGCAATCAGCCCCAGCATTTT. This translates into CASSEPGWGNQPQHF.

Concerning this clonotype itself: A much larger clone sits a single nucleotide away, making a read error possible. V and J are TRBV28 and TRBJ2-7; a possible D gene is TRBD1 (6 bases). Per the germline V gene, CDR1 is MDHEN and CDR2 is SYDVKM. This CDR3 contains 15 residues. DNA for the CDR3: TGTGCCAACAGTCCCTGGACAGAAACCCCATACGAGCAGTACGTC. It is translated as CANSPWTETPYEQYV.

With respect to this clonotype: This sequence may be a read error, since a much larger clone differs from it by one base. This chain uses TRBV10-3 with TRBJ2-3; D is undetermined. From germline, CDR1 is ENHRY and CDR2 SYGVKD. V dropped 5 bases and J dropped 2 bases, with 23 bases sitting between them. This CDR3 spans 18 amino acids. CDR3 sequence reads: CAISPRERVRPFTDTQYF. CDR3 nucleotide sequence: TGTGCCATCAGTCCTCGAGAAAGGGTCCGACCTTTCACAGATACGCAGTATTTT.

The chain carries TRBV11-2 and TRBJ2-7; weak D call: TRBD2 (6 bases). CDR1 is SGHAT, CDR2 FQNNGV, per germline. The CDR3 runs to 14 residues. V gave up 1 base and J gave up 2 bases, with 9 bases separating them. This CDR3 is CASSLGRGTYEQYV. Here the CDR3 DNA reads TGTGCCAGCAGCTTAGGCCGGGGGACCTACGAGCAGTACGTC.

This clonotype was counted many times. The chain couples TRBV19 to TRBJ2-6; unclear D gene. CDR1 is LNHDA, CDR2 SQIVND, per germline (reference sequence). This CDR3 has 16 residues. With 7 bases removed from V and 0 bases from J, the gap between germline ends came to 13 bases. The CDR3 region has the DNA TGTGCCAGTATAGCCAGTAGAAGCTCTGGGGCCAACGTCCTGACTTTC. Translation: CASIASRSSGANVLTF.